What follows is one T cell receptor (beta chain) and its context. Its antigen is currently not known. No base-level quality is on record; no much larger clone is a single base apart. This sample stems from a study of a mutant IDH1 vaccine in newly diagnosed glioma listed by TCRdb under 2021. About the investigation overall: Patients received eight vaccinations in weeks 1, 3, 5, 7, 11, 15, 19 and 23, corresponding to visits V03 through V10. Vaccination started 4-6 weeks after radiotherapy alone, or was given together with temozolomide cycles in the groups whose treatment included chemotherapy. Of the approximately 35 treated patients, about 62% were male and around 40% were female, and the mean age was 40.4 years. Before enrollment, most patients had been given radiochemotherapy with temozolomide as standard therapy, while the rest had received either radiotherapy alone or temozolomide alone. Peripheral blood was drawn at six visits: V03 (baseline), V05, V07, V10, V12 and V13. For exploratory analyses, about two dozen treated patients had longitudinal TCRB deep sequencing done wherever samples were available.

The library was made by the immunoSEQ multiplex PCR assay. Rearranged TCR beta chain sequences were amplified with the hsTCRB Kit following the manufacturer's protocol. TCRB libraries were sequenced on an Illumina MiSeq. Regarding the original processing steps: The proprietary platform of the kit vendor was used for demultiplexing, trimming and gene mapping. TCRdb carries this immuneACCESS record with in-frame sequences only. Its versions omit some clonotypes, under half of them owing to an unresolved V gene in the studies checked, with the rest unexplained. From that table come the V and J calls and clone size; the DNA was used to work out D and trimming. The sample includes about 67,000 clones, with around 82% observed a single time. Of the sample, about an eighth is held by the ten largest clones. Summary of the overall study and its limitations: Vaccine-induced immune responses across multiple MHC alleles were detected in roughly 94% of patients. Pseudoprogression appeared unrelated to alterations in the top peripheral T cell clonotypes detected by TCRB sequencing. The authors noted that analyses of patient blood samples could not be reproduced because of sample limitations. Selection of PBMC samples for TCRB deep sequencing was based on availability.

This sample's time point label indicates: week 23, last vaccination. A 20-mer mutant IDH1 peptide at 300 micrograms in Montanide made up each vaccine dose, which was injected subcutaneously together with topical imiquimod. Donors had newly diagnosed WHO grade 3 or 4 IDH1-mutant astrocytomas with loss of nuclear ATRX. The samples were drawn from NOA16, a multicentre, single-arm, open-label phase I trial in Germany that tested a mutant IDH1 peptide vaccine in humans for the first time. Genomic DNA for TCRB sequencing was extracted from EDTA blood using the DNeasy Blood and Tissue Kit. The receptor comes from a man aged 18 to 29 with glioma. The sample here was PBMCs, taken from a glioma patient whose treatment included an IDH1 peptide vaccine.

The CDR3 region: CASSPPGANVLTF. The base sequence is TGTGCCAGCAGTCCCCCCGGGGCCAACGTCCTGACTTTC. The chain is made from TRBV25-1 and TRBJ2-6, with no D gene named confidently. Looking up the germline V gene yields CDR1 MGHDK and CDR2 SYGVNS. The CDR3 spans 13 residues, from the cysteine through the phenylalanine. Only the CDR3 DNA stays, 39 bases, in frame from base 1. Trimming removed 5 bases from V and 4 bases from J, leaving 6 bases between the germline ends. Supplemented by the reference TRBV25-1 and TRBJ2-6 proteins around the CDR3, the complete variable domain is EADIYQTPRYLVIGTGKKITLECSQTMGHDKMYWYQQDPGMELHLIHYSYGVNSTEKGDLSSESTVSRIRTEHFPLTLESARPSHTSQYLCASSPPGANVLTFGAGSRLTVL.